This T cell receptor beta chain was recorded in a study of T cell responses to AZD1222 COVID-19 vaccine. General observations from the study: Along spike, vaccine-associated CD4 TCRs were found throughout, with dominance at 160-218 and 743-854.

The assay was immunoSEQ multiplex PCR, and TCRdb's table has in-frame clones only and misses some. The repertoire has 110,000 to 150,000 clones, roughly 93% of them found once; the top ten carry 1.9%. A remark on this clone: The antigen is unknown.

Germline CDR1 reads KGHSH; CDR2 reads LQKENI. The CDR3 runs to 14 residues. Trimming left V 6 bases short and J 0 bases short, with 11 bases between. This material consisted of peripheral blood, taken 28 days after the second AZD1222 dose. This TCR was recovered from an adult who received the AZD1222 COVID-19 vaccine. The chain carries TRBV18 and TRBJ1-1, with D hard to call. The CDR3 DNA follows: TGTGCCAGCTCCCCCGACGCCCTGAACACTGAAGCTTTCTTT. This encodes CASSPDALNTEAFF.